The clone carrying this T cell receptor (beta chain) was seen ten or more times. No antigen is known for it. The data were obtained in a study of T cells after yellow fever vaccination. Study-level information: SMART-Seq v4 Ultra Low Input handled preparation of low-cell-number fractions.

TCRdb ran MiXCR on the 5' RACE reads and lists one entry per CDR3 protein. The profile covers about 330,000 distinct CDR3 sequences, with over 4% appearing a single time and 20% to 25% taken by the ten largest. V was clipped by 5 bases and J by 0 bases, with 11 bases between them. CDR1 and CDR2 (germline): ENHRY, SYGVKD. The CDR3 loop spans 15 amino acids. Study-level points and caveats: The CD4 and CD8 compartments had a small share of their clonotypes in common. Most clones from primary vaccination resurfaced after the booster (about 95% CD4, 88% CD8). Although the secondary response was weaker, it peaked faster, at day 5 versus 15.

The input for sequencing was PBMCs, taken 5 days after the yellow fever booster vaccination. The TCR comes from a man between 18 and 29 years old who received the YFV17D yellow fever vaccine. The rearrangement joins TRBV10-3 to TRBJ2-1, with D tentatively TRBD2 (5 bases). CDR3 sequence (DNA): TGTGCCATCAGTAATAGCGTAAGCTCCTACAATGAGCAGTTCTTC. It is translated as CAISNSVSSYNEQFF.